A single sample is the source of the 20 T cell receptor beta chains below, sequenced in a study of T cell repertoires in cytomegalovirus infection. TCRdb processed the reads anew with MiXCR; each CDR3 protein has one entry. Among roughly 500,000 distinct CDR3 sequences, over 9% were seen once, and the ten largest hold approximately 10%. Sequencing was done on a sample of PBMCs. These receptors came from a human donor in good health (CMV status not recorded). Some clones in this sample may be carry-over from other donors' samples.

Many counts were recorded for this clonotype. The CDR3 nucleotides are TGCGCCAGCAGCGCAGGGGGCTCGCGGCATTACAATGAGCAGTTCTTC. Translated: CASSAGGSRHYNEQFF. The rearrangement joins TRBV5-1 to TRBJ2-1; 8 bases align to TRBD1. V gave up 4 bases and J gave up 4 bases; unmatched junction bases: 10. This CDR3 has 16 residues. Germline V gives CDR1 SGHRS, CDR2 YFSETQ.

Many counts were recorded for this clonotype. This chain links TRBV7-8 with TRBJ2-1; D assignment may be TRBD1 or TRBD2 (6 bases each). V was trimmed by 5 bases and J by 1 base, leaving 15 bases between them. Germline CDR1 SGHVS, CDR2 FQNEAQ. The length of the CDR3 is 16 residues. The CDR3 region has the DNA TGTGCCAGCAGCCTCCCTGTAGGGGGGTCCTACAATGAGCAGTTCTTC. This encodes CASSLPVGGSYNEQFF.

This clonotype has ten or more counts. The CDR3 DNA follows: TGTGCCAGCGTAACGACAGGCCCCGCTACTTACAATGAGCAGTTCTTC. Translated: CASVTTGPATYNEQFF. This sequence joins TRBV6-1 and TRBJ2-1; D possibly corresponds to TRBD1 (6 bases). The germline V and J ends were trimmed by 8 bases and 4 bases, with 21 bases remaining between them. CDR1 is MNHNS and CDR2 is SASEGT in the germline V gene. The CDR3 extends over 16 amino acids.

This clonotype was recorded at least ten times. CDR3 residues: CASSPRGETSYGYTF. In nucleotides, the CDR3 is TGTGCCAGCAGCCCCCGGGGGGAAACTAGCTATGGCTACACCTTC. The chain couples TRBV28 to TRBJ1-2; perhaps TRBD1 as D (5 bases). Trimming shortened V by 6 bases and J by 4 bases, and 18 bases separated the two germline ends. Germline CDR1 reads MDHEN; CDR2 reads SYDVKM. The CDR3 is 15 residues long.

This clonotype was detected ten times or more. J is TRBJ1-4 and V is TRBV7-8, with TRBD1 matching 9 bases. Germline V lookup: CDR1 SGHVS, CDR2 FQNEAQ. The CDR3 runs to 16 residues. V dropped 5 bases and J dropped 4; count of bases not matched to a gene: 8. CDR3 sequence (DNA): TGTGCCAGCAGCCGTTGGGGGGACAGGGATAATGAAAAACTGTTTTTT. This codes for CASSRWGDRDNEKLFF.

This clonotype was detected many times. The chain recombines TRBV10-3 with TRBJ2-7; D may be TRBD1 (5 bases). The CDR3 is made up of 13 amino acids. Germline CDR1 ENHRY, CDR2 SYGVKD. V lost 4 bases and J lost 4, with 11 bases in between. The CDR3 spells CAISVDRLYEQYF. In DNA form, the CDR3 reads TGTGCCATCAGTGTCGACAGACTGTACGAGCAGTACTTC.

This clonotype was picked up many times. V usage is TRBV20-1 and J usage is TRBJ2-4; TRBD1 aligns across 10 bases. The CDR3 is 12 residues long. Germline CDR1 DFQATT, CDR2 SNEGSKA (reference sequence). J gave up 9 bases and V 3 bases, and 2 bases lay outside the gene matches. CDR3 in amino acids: CSASRQGAIQYF. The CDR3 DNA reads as TGCAGTGCTAGTCGACAGGGGGCCATTCAGTACTTC.

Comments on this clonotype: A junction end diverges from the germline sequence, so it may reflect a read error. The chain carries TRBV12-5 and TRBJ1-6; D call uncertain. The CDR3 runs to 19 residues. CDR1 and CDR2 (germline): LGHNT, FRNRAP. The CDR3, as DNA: TGTGTTAGTGGTTTGGTACTTATGGCAGGAGAGTTGAATAATTCACCCCTCCACTTT. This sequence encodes CVSGLVLMAGELNNSPLHF.

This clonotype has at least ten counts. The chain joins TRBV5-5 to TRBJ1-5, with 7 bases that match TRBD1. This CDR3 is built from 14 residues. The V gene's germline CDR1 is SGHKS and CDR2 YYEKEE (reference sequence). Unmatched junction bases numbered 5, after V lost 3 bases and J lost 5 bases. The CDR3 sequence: CASSYRGPDQPQHF. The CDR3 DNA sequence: TGTGCCAGCAGCTACAGGGGTCCTGATCAGCCCCAGCATTTT.

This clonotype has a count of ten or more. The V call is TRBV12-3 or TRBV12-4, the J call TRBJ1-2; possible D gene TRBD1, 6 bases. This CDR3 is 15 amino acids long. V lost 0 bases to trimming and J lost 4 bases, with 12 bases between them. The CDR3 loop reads CASSLAGGRSYGYTF. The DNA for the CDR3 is TGTGCCAGCAGTTTAGCCGGGGGCAGATCCTATGGCTACACCTTC.

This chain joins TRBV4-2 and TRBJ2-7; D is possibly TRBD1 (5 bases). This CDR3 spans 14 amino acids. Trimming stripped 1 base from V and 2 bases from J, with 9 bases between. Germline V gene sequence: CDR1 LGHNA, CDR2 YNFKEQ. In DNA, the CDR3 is TGTGCCAGCAGCCAAGGAACAGGAACCTACGAGCAGTACTTC. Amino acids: CASSQGTGTYEQYF.

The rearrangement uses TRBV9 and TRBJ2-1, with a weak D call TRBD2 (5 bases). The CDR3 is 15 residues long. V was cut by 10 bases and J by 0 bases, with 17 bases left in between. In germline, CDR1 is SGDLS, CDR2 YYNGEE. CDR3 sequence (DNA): TGTGCCGGTAGCGTATGGGCTACCTCCTACAATGAGCAGTTCTTC. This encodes CAGSVWATSYNEQFF.

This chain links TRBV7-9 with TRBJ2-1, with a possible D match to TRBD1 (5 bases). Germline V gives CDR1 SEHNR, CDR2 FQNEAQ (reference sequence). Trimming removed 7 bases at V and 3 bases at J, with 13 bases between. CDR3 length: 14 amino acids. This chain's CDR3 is CASKIRQGYNEQFF. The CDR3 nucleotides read TGTGCCAGCAAAATCCGGCAGGGCTACAATGAGCAGTTCTTC.

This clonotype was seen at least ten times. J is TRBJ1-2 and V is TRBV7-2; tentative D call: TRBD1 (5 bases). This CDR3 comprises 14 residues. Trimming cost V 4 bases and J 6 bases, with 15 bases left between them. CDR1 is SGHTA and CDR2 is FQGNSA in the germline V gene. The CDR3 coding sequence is TGTGCCAGCAGCTCCAACCAGGAGACAGATGGCTACACCTTC. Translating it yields CASSSNQETDGYTF.

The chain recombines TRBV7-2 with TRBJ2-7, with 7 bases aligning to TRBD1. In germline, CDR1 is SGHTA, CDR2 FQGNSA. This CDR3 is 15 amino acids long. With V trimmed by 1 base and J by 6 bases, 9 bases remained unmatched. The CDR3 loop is CASSLEAGGYFEQYF. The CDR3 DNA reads TGTGCCAGCAGCTTAGAGGCAGGGGGTTACTTCGAGCAGTACTTC.

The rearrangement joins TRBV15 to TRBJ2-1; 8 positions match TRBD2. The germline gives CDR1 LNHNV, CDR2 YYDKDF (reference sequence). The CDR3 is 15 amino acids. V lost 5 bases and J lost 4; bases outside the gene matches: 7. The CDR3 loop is CATSGTSGSYNEQFF. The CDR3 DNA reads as TGTGCCACCAGCGGTACTAGCGGCAGTTACAATGAGCAGTTCTTC.

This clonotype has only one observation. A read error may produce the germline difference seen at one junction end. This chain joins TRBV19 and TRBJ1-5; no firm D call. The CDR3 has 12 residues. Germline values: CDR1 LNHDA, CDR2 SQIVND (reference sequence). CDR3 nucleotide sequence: TGTGCCAGTAGTATTTGGAGGGAGCCCGAGCATTTT. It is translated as CASSIWREPEHF.

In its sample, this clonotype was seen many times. This CDR3 is CASSLTDRGETQYF. For the CDR3, the DNA is TGTGCCAGCAGCTTGACAGACAGGGGAGAGACCCAGTACTTC. This chain connects TRBV7-9 to TRBJ2-5, with 8 bases aligning to TRBD1. V was pared by 3 bases and J by 4 bases, with 4 bases of the junction left unmatched. The CDR3 consists of 14 residues. Germline-derived CDR1 and CDR2 are SEHNR and FQNEAQ (reference sequence).

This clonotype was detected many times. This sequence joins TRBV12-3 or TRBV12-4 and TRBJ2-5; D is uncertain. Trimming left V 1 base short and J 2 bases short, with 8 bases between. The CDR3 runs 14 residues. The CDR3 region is CASSLGLRQETQYF. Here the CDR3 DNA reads TGTGCCAGCAGTTTAGGGCTCAGACAAGAGACCCAGTACTTC.

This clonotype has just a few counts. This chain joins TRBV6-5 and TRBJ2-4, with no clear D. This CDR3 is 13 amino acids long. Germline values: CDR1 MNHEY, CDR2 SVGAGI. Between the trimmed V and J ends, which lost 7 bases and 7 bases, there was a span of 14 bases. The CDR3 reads CASTERDANIQYF. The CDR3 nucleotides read TGTGCCAGCACCGAGAGAGATGCGAACATTCAGTACTTC.